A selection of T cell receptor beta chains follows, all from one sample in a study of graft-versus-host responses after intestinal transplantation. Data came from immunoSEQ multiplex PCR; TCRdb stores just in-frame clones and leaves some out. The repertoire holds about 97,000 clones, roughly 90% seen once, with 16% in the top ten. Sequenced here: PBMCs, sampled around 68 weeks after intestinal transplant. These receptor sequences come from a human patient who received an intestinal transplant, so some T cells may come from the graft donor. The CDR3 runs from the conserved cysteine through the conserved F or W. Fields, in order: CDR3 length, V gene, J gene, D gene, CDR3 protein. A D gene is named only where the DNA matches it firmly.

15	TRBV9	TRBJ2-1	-	CASSVVSSTRGEQFF
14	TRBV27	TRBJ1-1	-	CASSLSVWGAEAFF
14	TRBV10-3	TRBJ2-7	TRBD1	CAITPTGEAYEQYF
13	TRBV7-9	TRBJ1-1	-	CASSAGANTEAFF
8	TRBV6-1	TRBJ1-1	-	CATTEAFF
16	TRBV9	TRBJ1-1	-	CASSSPGAGMNTEAFF
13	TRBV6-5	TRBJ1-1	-	CASSYWENTEAFF
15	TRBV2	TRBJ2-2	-	CASSGRNTYTGELFF
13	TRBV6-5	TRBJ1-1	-	CASIGTANTEAFF
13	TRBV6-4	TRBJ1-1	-	CASNEGPGTEAFF
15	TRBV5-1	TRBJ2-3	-	CASSLAPSPTDTQYF
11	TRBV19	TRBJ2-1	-	CASMKGAEQFF
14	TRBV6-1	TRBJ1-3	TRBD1	CASSLTGEKNTIYF
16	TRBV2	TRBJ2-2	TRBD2	CAVTRGLAENTGELFF
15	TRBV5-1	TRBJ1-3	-	CASSLVAGAGNTIYF
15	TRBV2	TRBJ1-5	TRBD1	CASSDWDRAFQPQHF
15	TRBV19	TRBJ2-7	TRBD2	CASRSAGRNSYEQYF
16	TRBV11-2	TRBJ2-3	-	CASTLSVFGGRYTQYF
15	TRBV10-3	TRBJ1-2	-	CAISESTFSGYGYTF
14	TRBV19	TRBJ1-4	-	CASSMRQLNEKLFF
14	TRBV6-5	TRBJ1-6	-	CASRAGSYNSPLHF
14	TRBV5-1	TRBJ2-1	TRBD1	CASSWTGGYNEQFF
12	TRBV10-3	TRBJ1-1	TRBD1	CAITGDRREAFF
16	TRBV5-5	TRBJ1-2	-	CASIPVISRKTYGYTF
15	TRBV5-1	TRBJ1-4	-	CASSLEGATNEKLFF
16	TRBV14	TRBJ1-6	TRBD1	CASSQDPGQVNSPLHF
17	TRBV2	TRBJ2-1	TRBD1	CASSYRRDRGPWNEQFF
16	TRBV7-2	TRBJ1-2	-	CASSNGGGGINYGYTF
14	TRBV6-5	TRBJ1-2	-	CASSFSPGPYGYTF
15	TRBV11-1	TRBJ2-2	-	CASSPLLTGTGELFF
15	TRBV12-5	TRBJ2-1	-	CASGPPLWVYNEQFF
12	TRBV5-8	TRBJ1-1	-	CASSLRGGEAFF
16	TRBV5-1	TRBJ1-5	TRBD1	CASSLDPVAGGQPQHF
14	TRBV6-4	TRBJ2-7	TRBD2	CASSDSLMGGEQYF
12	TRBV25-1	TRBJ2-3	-	CASSGLIDTQYF
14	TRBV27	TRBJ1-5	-	CASSLSGFNQPQHF
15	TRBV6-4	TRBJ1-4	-	CASRKGVSTNEKLFF
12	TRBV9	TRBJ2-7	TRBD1	CASGPGGPEQYF
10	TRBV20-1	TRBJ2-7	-	CSAGEGEQHF
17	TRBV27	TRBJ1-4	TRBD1	CASSLLTPTGGSEKLFF
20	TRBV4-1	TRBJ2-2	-	CASSQVPLHGTPSNTGELFF
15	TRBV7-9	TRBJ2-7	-	CASSAGQIHSYEQYF
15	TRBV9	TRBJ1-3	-	CASSVVGSSGNTIYF
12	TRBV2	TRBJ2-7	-	CASILFSYEQYF
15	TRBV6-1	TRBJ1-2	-	CASSEETGSAYGYTF
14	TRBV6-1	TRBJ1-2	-	CASSEATGSRGYTF
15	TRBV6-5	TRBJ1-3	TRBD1	CASSYDQGGGNTIYF
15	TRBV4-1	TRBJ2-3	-	CASSQDTRAGDTQYF
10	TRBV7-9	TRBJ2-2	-	CATAPFELFF
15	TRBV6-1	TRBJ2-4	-	CASKAGAVAKNIQYF
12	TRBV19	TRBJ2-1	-	CASSLGGHEQFF